These T cell receptor beta chains were read from a single sample in a study of CD8 T cells in ankylosing spondylitis. TCRdb fed the 5' RACE reads into MiXCR, producing one record per CDR3 protein. This table holds 100,000 to 150,000 distinct CDR3 sequences, roughly 15% found once. The sample consisted of blood, either unsorted or a sorted T cell fraction (not recorded which). All receptors derive from a female donor with ankylosing spondylitis or in good health (not recorded which). CDR3s include the opening cysteine and the closing phenylalanine or tryptophan. A D gene is named only where the DNA matches it firmly. Size tells how often a clone was seen (once, few, many) or the class of an expanded clone, and some rows leave it out.

len,d_gene,v_gene,abundance,j_gene,CDR3aa,CDR3nt
11,TRBD1,TRBV12-3/TRBV12-4,many,TRBJ1-1,CASSGQAEAFF,TGTGCCAGCAGCGGACAGGCTGAAGCTTTCTTT
14,NA,TRBV9,NA,TRBJ1-1,CASSVEPANTEAFF,TGTGCCAGCAGCGTAGAGCCGGCGAACACTGAAGCTTTCTTT
14,NA,TRBV24-1,few,TRBJ2-1,CATSALRGGGEQFF,TGTGCCACCAGTGCCCTAAGGGGGGGTGGTGAGCAGTTCTTC
14,NA,TRBV10-3,many,TRBJ2-3,CAIRRGLDTDTQYF,TGTGCCATCAGGAGAGGACTCGACACAGATACGCAGTATTTT
15,NA,TRBV6-1,NA,TRBJ1-5,CASSEQAVDNQPQHF,TGTGCCAGCAGTGAGCAGGCAGTGGACAATCAGCCCCAGCATTTT
14,NA,TRBV7-8,many,TRBJ2-7,CASSRSSLIYEQYF,TGTGCCAGCAGTAGGAGCAGTTTAATCTACGAGCAGTACTTC
15,NA,TRBV5-1,few,TRBJ2-7,CASSLEGDLSYEQYF,TGCGCCAGCAGCTTGGAGGGGGATTTATCCTACGAGCAGTACTTC
16,TRBD2,TRBV4-2,few,TRBJ2-2,CASSQLGLEGPGELFF,TGTGCCAGCAGCCAATTAGGACTAGAGGGTCCCGGGGAGCTGTTTTTT
13,NA,TRBV20-1,many,TRBJ1-2,CSAVGQGLRGYTF,TGCAGTGCCGTCGGGCAGGGGTTACGCGGCTACACCTTC
18,TRBD2,TRBV6-9,few,TRBJ2-2,CASSYPTSDGQNTGELFF,TGTGCCAGCAGTTACCCGACTAGCGATGGGCAAAACACCGGGGAGCTGTTTTTT
16,TRBD2,TRBV7-8,NA,TRBJ2-3,CASSLRPAGRTDTQYF,TGTGCCAGCAGCTTACGTCCAGCGGGGCGCACAGATACGCAGTATTTT
14,TRBD1,TRBV12-3/TRBV12-4,NA,TRBJ1-2,CASSPRTGVYGYTF,TGTGCCAGCAGCCCACGGACAGGAGTCTATGGCTACACCTTC
11,NA,TRBV30,NA,TRBJ2-7,CAWSADYEQCF,TGTGCCTGGAGTGCCGACTACGAGCAGTGCTTC
18,TRBD2,TRBV5-5,NA,TRBJ2-1,CASSSRRTSGLSYNEQFF,TGTGCCAGCAGCTCAAGAAGGACTAGCGGGTTATCCTACAATGAGCAGTTCTTC
14,NA,TRBV20-1,NA,TRBJ2-3,CSVLLRLLVGTQYF,TGCAGTGTATTACTCCGTCTCCTGGTAGGTACGCAGTATTTT
14,TRBD1,TRBV27,many,TRBJ2-7,CASRPGQGGYEQYF,TGTGCCAGCAGACCGGGACAGGGGGGTTACGAGCAGTACTTC
15,NA,TRBV6-5,few,TRBJ2-7,CASSLERGSLYEQYF,TGTGCCAGCAGTTTGGAGAGGGGGTCCCTCTACGAGCAGTACTTC
14,NA,TRBV7-6,few,TRBJ2-7,CASSLGTVPYEQYF,TGTGCCAGCAGCTTAGGAACTGTCCCCTACGAGCAGTACTTC
13,NA,TRBV29-1,NA,TRBJ1-2,CSVEDLTGYGYTF,TGCAGCGTTGAAGATCTCACCGGCTATGGCTACACCTTC
14,NA,TRBV11-2,many,TRBJ2-7,CASSPRTNPYEQYF,TGTGCCAGCAGCCCGAGGACTAACCCATACGAGCAGTACTTC
14,NA,TRBV12-3/TRBV12-4,many,TRBJ1-1,CASSRLGGMPEAFF,TGTGCCAGCAGCCGTCTGGGGGGAATGCCTGAAGCTTTCTTT
14,TRBD2,TRBV30,NA,TRBJ2-1,CAWSVGREVNEQFF,TGTGCCTGGAGTGTAGGGCGGGAGGTCAATGAGCAGTTCTTC
15,TRBD1,TRBV20-1,NA,TRBJ2-7,CSALPPGTVYYEQYF,TGCAGTGCTCTCCCGCCCGGGACAGTCTATTACGAGCAGTACTTC
14,NA,TRBV5-5,many,TRBJ1-6,CASSLLGLESPLHF,TGTGCCAGCAGCTTACTGGGGTTAGAATCACCCCTCCACTTT
12,NA,TRBV6-1,many,TRBJ2-7,CASSERGYEQYF,TGTGCCAGCAGTGAAAGAGGATACGAGCAGTACTTC
12,NA,TRBV25-1,NA,TRBJ1-6,CASSEDNSPLHF,TGTGCCAGCAGTGAAGATAATTCACCCCTCCACTTT
15,TRBD2,TRBV15,many,TRBJ2-2,CATSSRGLASGELFF,TGTGCCACCAGCTCCAGAGGACTAGCGTCCGGGGAGCTGTTTTTT
13,NA,TRBV7-6,few,TRBJ2-2,CASSLVLTGELFF,TGTGCCAGCAGCTTAGTACTCACCGGGGAGCTGTTTTTT
11,NA,TRBV12-3/TRBV12-4,many,TRBJ2-3,CASRRLVTQYF,TGTGCCAGCAGACGCCTCGTCACGCAGTATTTT
16,NA,TRBV7-2,NA,TRBJ2-5,CASSLVPRGRVETQYF,TGTGCCAGCAGCTTAGTCCCCAGGGGGAGGGTAGAGACCCAGTACTTC
18,NA,TRBV3-1,few,TRBJ2-2,CASCQEGGRIRNTGELFF,TGTGCCAGCTGCCAAGAGGGGGGGAGGATCCGGAACACCGGGGAGCTGTTTTTT
14,TRBD1,TRBV27,NA,TRBJ1-2,CASRPTGAGYGYTF,TGTGCCAGCAGGCCCACAGGGGCGGGATATGGCTACACCTTC
15,TRBD2,TRBV7-9,few,TRBJ2-1,CASSHRLAGLNEQFF,TGTGCCAGCAGCCACAGACTAGCGGGTTTGAATGAGCAGTTCTTC
14,NA,TRBV11-2,few,TRBJ1-6,CASSAPISNSPLHF,TGTGCCAGCAGCGCCCCCATTTCTAATTCACCCCTCCACTTT
14,NA,TRBV28,many,TRBJ1-6,CASGEGFRNSPLHF,TGTGCCAGCGGCGAGGGTTTTCGGAATTCACCCCTCCACTTT
15,NA,TRBV7-9,few,TRBJ2-1,CASSSSGVWGNEQFF,TGTGCCAGCAGCTCGAGCGGCGTCTGGGGCAATGAGCAGTTCTTC
15,NA,TRBV6-5,many,TRBJ2-7,CASSYKGGPTYEQYF,TGTGCCAGCAGTTACAAAGGCGGGCCAACCTACGAGCAGTACTTC
13,NA,TRBV15,few,TRBJ1-6,CATSRGFGEPLHF,TGTGCCACCAGCAGAGGGTTCGGAGAACCCCTCCACTTT
15,TRBD2,TRBV9,many,TRBJ2-7,CASSLTAGGSYEQYF,TGTGCCAGCAGCTTAACGGCGGGAGGCTCCTACGAGCAGTACTTC
15,TRBD2,TRBV7-3,few,TRBJ2-3,CASSSGLAATDTQYF,TGTGCCAGCAGCTCCGGACTAGCGGCCACAGATACGCAGTATTTT
13,TRBD2,TRBV20-1,few,TRBJ2-3,CSARAGVTDTQYF,TGCAGTGCTAGGGCGGGAGTCACAGATACGCAGTATTTT
12,NA,TRBV18,few,TRBJ2-5,CASSPPQETQYF,TGTGCCAGCTCACCACCGCAAGAGACCCAGTACTTC
14,TRBD1,TRBV6-1,NA,TRBJ2-5,CASSRTGGGETQYF,TGTGCCAGCAGTCGGACAGGGGGCGGGGAGACCCAGTACTTC
13,NA,TRBV5-1,NA,TRBJ2-5,CASSLRQGETQYF,TGCGCCAGCAGCTTGCGGCAGGGGGAGACCCAGTACTTC
15,TRBD2,TRBV2,NA,TRBJ2-3,CASSGASGVRDTQYF,TGTGCCAGCAGTGGGGCTAGCGGGGTGAGAGATACGCAGTATTTT
11,NA,TRBV28,few,TRBJ2-1,CASRTTGEQFF,TGTGCCAGCAGGACTACGGGTGAGCAGTTCTTC
13,NA,TRBV20-1,many,TRBJ2-2,CSAIQGANGELFF,TGCAGTGCTATCCAAGGGGCGAACGGGGAGCTGTTTTTT
12,NA,TRBV5-1,NA,TRBJ2-4,CASFTDRGIQYF,TGCGCCAGCTTCACGGACCGGGGCATTCAGTACTTC
15,NA,TRBV3-1,NA,TRBJ1-1,CASSPPSGVNTEAFF,TGTGCCAGCAGCCCTCCTTCCGGAGTAAACACTGAAGCTTTCTTT
12,NA,TRBV12-3/TRBV12-4,NA,TRBJ2-7,CASSGDTYEQYF,TGTGCCAGCAGTGGAGATACCTACGAGCAGTACTTC
14,TRBD1,TRBV20-1,few,TRBJ2-3,CSARENRGLDTQYF,TGCAGTGCTAGAGAGAACAGGGGGCTTGATACGCAGTATTTT
14,TRBD1,TRBV5-5,many,TRBJ2-5,CASSYRDRDIGQYF,TGTGCCAGCAGCTACCGGGACAGGGACATAGGCCAGTACTTC
14,NA,TRBV20-1,NA,TRBJ1-5,CSARMGWGNQPQHF,TGCAGTGCTAGAATGGGATGGGGCAATCAGCCCCAGCATTTT
14,TRBD1,TRBV12-3/TRBV12-4,many,TRBJ2-1,CASNGQGAQNEQFF,TGTGCCAGCAACGGACAGGGGGCGCAAAATGAGCAGTTCTTC
17,TRBD1,TRBV3-1,few,TRBJ2-3,CASSQDHQGAGTDTQYF,TGTGCCAGCAGCCAAGATCACCAGGGGGCTGGCACAGATACGCAGTATTTT
10,NA,TRBV7-2,few,TRBJ2-2,CAILEGELFF,TGTGCCATCCTAGAAGGGGAGCTGTTTTTT
15,TRBD1,TRBV6-5,NA,TRBJ1-6,CASSYRTGGSSPLHF,TGTGCCAGCAGTTACAGGACAGGGGGCAGCTCACCCCTCCACTTT
15,TRBD1,TRBV25-1,many,TRBJ2-6,CASSDDRAGANVLTF,TGTGCCAGCAGTGACGACAGGGCTGGGGCCAACGTCCTGACTTTC